Below are 16 T cell receptor beta chains sequenced from a single sample in a study of T cell changes during pregnancy in multiple sclerosis. Measured with immunoSEQ multiplex PCR; TCRdb has only the in-frame clones, and not every one. Found here are roughly 75,000 clones, approximately 92% of them singletons; the top ten hold less than 2%. Here the sequenced sample was peripheral blood, taken in the third trimester of pregnancy. These receptors originate from a female donor in good health, enrolled as a control in a pregnancy study.

The chain uses TRBV10-2 and TRBJ1-5; D is uncertain. Germline values: CDR1 WSHSY, CDR2 SAAADI. The CDR3 totals 16 residues. V dropped 2 bases and J dropped 0 bases, with 11 bases sitting between them. The CDR3 loop is CASSERRGYSNQPQHF. DNA of the CDR3: TGCGCCAGCAGTGAGCGACGGGGATATAGCAATCAGCCCCAGCATTTT.

The V call is TRBV5-1, the J call TRBJ2-7; 8 bases agree with TRBD1. The CDR3 is made up of 14 amino acids. The germline gives CDR1 SGHRS, CDR2 YFSETQ. The V segment lost 3 bases and the J segment 0 bases; nucleotides outside the gene matches: 2. In nucleotides, the CDR3 is TGCGCCAGCAGCTGGGGACAGGTCTCCTACGAGCAGTACTTC. Translation gives CASSWGQVSYEQYF.

This clone was detected once. The CDR3 is CASSQGPDSGNTIYF. The CDR3 DNA follows: TGTGCCAGCAGCCAAGGGCCTGACTCTGGAAACACCATATATTTT. The rearrangement links TRBV4-2 to TRBJ1-3; D is undetermined. Per the germline V gene, CDR1 is LGHNA and CDR2 is YNFKEQ. Between the trimmed V and J ends, which lost 1 base and 0 bases, there was a span of 7 bases. This CDR3 contains 15 residues.

This chain joins TRBV19 and TRBJ1-3, with 7 nucleotides matching TRBD1. The CDR3 runs 15 residues. Per the germline V gene, CDR1 is LNHDA and CDR2 is SQIVND (reference sequence). J gave up 2 bases and V 6 bases, and 7 bases lay outside the gene matches. Here the CDR3 reads CASSPKTGTGNTIYF. The CDR3 nucleotides read TGTGCCAGTAGCCCCAAGACAGGGACTGGAAACACCATATATTTT.

The chain employs TRBV19 and TRBJ1-5; no clear D. The CDR3 covers 17 residues. V was cut by 5 bases and J by 0 bases, with 17 bases left in between. Germline V gene lookup returns CDR1 LNHDA and CDR2 SQIVND (reference sequence). The DNA of the CDR3 is TGTGCCAGTAGTGGCATCCGCCCCACGTATAGCAATCAGCCCCAGCATTTT. Translated: CASSGIRPTYSNQPQHF.

The chain couples TRBV29-1 to TRBJ1-3; D remains unclear. Per germline, CDR1 SQVTM and CDR2 ANQGSEA. The CDR3 totals 11 residues. Between the trimmed V and J ends, which lost 8 bases and 8 bases, there was a span of 13 bases. The CDR3 sequence: CSTRHRDTIYF. In DNA, the CDR3 is TGCAGCACACGACATCGTGACACCATATATTTT.

The chain links TRBV19 to TRBJ1-1, with D tentatively TRBD1 (6 bases). Germline lookup yields CDR1 LNHDA and CDR2 SQIVND (reference sequence). Trimming took 5 bases from V and 9 from J, leaving 19 bases between them. The CDR3 extends over 14 amino acids. Here the CDR3 reads CASSEGRGNGKAFF. In nucleotides, the CDR3 is TGTGCCAGTAGTGAGGGCAGGGGAAATGGGAAAGCTTTCTTT.

The chain couples TRBV4-2 to TRBJ2-1, with TRBD2 matching over 11 bases. This CDR3 has 15 residues. Trimming cost V 5 bases and J 10 bases; bases outside gene matches: 10. Looked up from germline, CDR1 is LGHNA and CDR2 is YNFKEQ. The CDR3 sequence: CASSAGTSGRGEQFF. CDR3 nucleotides: TGTGCCAGCAGCGCCGGGACTAGCGGCCGGGGGGAGCAGTTCTTC.

The chain links TRBV29-1 to TRBJ1-5; D gene uncertain. This CDR3 has 14 residues. V lost 3 bases and J 0 bases, leaving 9 bases between the germline ends. CDR1 and CDR2 (germline): SQVTM, ANQGSEA. The CDR3 DNA reads as TGCAGCGTTGATATTTTCTATAGCAATCAGCCCCAGCATTTT. This codes for CSVDIFYSNQPQHF.

The chain couples TRBV11-2 to TRBJ1-2, with 9 positions matching TRBD1. CDR3 length equals 14 residues. V lost 4 bases and J lost 3; bases outside the gene matches: 3. Germline CDR1 reads SGHAT; CDR2 reads FQNNGV. The CDR3 loop is CASSSTGGYYGYTF. In nucleotides, the CDR3 is TGTGCCAGCAGCTCCACAGGGGGCTACTATGGCTACACCTTC.

This sequence joins TRBV7-8 and TRBJ1-2; TRBD1 matches 7 bases. There are 16 residues in the CDR3. The V gene's germline CDR1 is SGHVS and CDR2 FQNEAQ. The trim removed 3 bases at V and 4 bases at J, leaving 11 bases unmatched. The CDR3 loop reads CASSFEEGGGGYGYTF. The DNA for the CDR3 is TGTGCCAGCAGCTTCGAGGAAGGGGGCGGTGGCTATGGCTACACCTTC.

The chain carries TRBV2 and TRBJ2-5, with TRBD2 identical over 15 bases. This CDR3 has 16 amino acids. Trimming cost V 6 bases and J 2 bases; bases outside gene matches: 4. Germline values: CDR1 SNHLY, CDR2 FYNNEI. CDR3 sequence: CASRFGTSGGQETQYF. The CDR3 nucleotides read TGTGCCAGCAGGTTCGGGACTAGCGGGGGGCAAGAGACCCAGTACTTC.

This chain connects TRBV6-1 to TRBJ2-2, with 10 positions matching TRBD2. Trimming cost V 6 bases and J 4 bases; bases outside gene matches: 5. Per germline, CDR1 MNHNS and CDR2 SASEGT. The CDR3 has 15 amino acids. CDR3 nucleotide sequence: TGTGCCAGCAGGATTTCTAGCGGGAGCACCGGGGAGCTGTTTTTT. It encodes CASRISSGSTGELFF.

J is TRBJ2-5 and V is TRBV7-6, with 13 positions matching TRBD2. The ends lost 5 bases at V and 6 bases at J; junction bases unmatched: 9. The CDR3 totals 16 residues. Germline CDR1 and CDR2: SGHVS and FNYEAQ. The CDR3 loop is CASSALTSGRFQTQYF. DNA of the CDR3: TGTGCCAGCAGCGCCCTGACTAGCGGGAGGTTTCAGACCCAGTACTTC.

Written as DNA, the CDR3 is TGTGCCTGGAGGAGCGGGGGGAAGTACGAGCAGTACTTC. Amino acids: CAWRSGGKYEQYF. The rearrangement links TRBV30 to TRBJ2-7; TRBD2 matches at 9 bases. V was clipped by 3 bases and J by 4 bases; unmatched bases: 4. There are 13 residues in the CDR3. Per germline, CDR1 GTSNPN and CDR2 SVGIG (reference sequence). Looking up the rest from reference TRBV30 and TRBJ2-7 gives the full variable domain: SQTIHQWPATLVQPVGSPLSLECTVEGTSNPNLYWYRQAAGRGLQLLFYSVGIGQISSEVPQNLSASRPQDRQFILSSKKLLLSDSGFYLCAWRSGGKYEQYFGPGTRLTVT.

The chain combines TRBV5-8 with TRBJ1-4; no reliable D call. V was clipped by 3 bases and J by 0 bases, with 9 bases between them. CDR1 is SGHTS, CDR2 YDEGEE, per germline. The CDR3 extends over 15 amino acids. The CDR3 protein is CASSSDGATNEKLFF. The CDR3 DNA follows: TGTGCCAGCAGCTCCGACGGAGCAACTAATGAAAAACTGTTTTTT. Looking up the rest from reference TRBV5-8 and TRBJ1-4 gives the full variable domain: EAGVTQSPTHLIKTRGQQATLRCSPISGHTSVYWYQQALGLGLQFLLWYDEGEERNRGNFPPRFSGRQFPNYSSELNVNALELEDSALYLCASSSDGATNEKLFFGSGTQLSVL.